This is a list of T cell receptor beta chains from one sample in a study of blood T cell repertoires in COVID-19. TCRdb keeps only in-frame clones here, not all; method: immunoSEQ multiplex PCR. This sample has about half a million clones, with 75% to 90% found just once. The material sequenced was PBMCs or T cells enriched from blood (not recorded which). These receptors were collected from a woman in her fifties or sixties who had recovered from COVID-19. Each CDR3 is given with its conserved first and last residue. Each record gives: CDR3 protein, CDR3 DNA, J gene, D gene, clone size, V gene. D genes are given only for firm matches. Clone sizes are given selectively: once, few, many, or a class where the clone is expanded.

CDR3: CASSLASGYEQYF; DNA: TGTGCCAGCAGTTTAGCTAGCGGATACGAGCAGTACTTC; J: TRBJ2-7; D: TRBD2; size: few; V: TRBV27
CDR3: CASSQDTVLTGYTF; DNA: TGTGCCAGCAGCCAAGATACGGTCCTCACCGGCTACACCTTC; J: TRBJ1-2; D: NA; size: NA; V: TRBV3-1/TRBV3-2
CDR3: CASSLTREWDQPQHF; DNA: TGTGCCAGCAGCTTAACCAGGGAATGGGATCAGCCCCAGCATTTT; J: TRBJ1-5; D: NA; size: NA; V: TRBV7-2
CDR3: CASSQDPGGTYEQYF; DNA: TGCGCCAGCAGCCAAGATCCCGGCGGAACCTACGAGCAGTACTTC; J: TRBJ2-7; D: NA; size: NA; V: TRBV4-1
CDR3: CASSSRGRADGELFF; DNA: TGTGCCAGCAGCTCCCGAGGTAGAGCGGACGGGGAGCTGTTTTTT; J: TRBJ2-2; D: NA; size: NA; V: TRBV11-2
CDR3: CASSLSGGGYGELFF; DNA: TGTGCCAGCAGCTTATCTGGCGGGGGTTACGGGGAGCTGTTTTTT; J: TRBJ2-2; D: TRBD2; size: NA; V: TRBV11-2
CDR3: CASTKVAGGPTDTQYF; DNA: TGTGCCAGCACTAAGGTGGCGGGGGGGCCCACAGATACGCAGTATTTT; J: TRBJ2-3; D: TRBD2; size: NA; V: TRBV2
CDR3: CASSERTGGNYGYTF; DNA: TGTGCCAGCAGTGAACGGACAGGGGGCAACTATGGCTACACCTTC; J: TRBJ1-2; D: TRBD1; size: NA; V: TRBV6-1
CDR3: CASSRSQGMGQPQHF; DNA: TGTGCCAGCTCTAGGTCCCAGGGGATGGGTCAGCCCCAGCATTTT; J: TRBJ1-5; D: NA; size: NA; V: TRBV6-5
CDR3: CASSSGGNYGYTF; DNA: TGCGCCAGCAGCTCGGGGGGAAACTATGGCTACACCTTC; J: TRBJ1-2; D: NA; size: NA; V: TRBV5-1
CDR3: CASSVYSSTGKRETQYF; DNA: TGTGCCAGCAGTGTTTACTCGTCTACAGGGAAGCGGGAGACCCAGTACTTC; J: TRBJ2-5; D: NA; size: NA; V: TRBV6-1
CDR3: CASSEGHRNTGELFF; DNA: TGTGCCAGCAGTGAGGGACACCGAAACACCGGGGAGCTGTTTTTT; J: TRBJ2-2; D: NA; size: NA; V: TRBV2
CDR3: CASSQDTSTGELFF; DNA: TGTGCCAGCAGCCAGGACACCTCGACCGGGGAGCTGTTTTTT; J: TRBJ2-2; D: NA; size: NA; V: TRBV6-4
CDR3: CASSQVRVASSPLHF; DNA: TGCGCCAGCAGCCAAGTCCGGGTTGCCAGTTCACCCCTCCACTTT; J: TRBJ1-6; D: NA; size: NA; V: TRBV4-1
CDR3: CASSFVGSADPPIYGYTF; DNA: TGTGCCAGCAGCTTTGTAGGGAGCGCCGACCCCCCGATTTATGGCTACACCTTC; J: TRBJ1-2; D: NA; size: NA; V: TRBV5-8
CDR3: CASAGQMNTEAFF; DNA: TGTGCCAGCGCAGGGCAAATGAACACTGAAGCTTTCTTT; J: TRBJ1-1; D: NA; size: NA; V: TRBV6-6
CDR3: CASSYTGTYSYNEQFF; DNA: TGCGCCAGCAGCTATACCGGGACTTACTCCTACAATGAGCAGTTCTTC; J: TRBJ2-1; D: NA; size: NA; V: TRBV5-1
CDR3: CAITGHMNTEAFF; DNA: TGTGCCATCACGGGACACATGAACACTGAAGCTTTCTTT; J: TRBJ1-1; D: NA; size: NA; V: TRBV10-3
CDR3: CTSGGQSNTGELFF; DNA: TGTACCAGCGGGGGACAGTCGAACACCGGGGAGCTGTTTTTT; J: TRBJ2-2; D: NA; size: once; V: TRBV2